This T cell receptor (beta chain) stems from a study of Ad26.COV2.S vaccination and SARS-CoV-2 variants. The germline gives CDR1 KGHSH, CDR2 LQKENI. The CDR3 has 15 amino acids. V was clipped by 4 bases and J by 3 bases; unmatched bases: 5. Profiled with immunoSEQ multiplex PCR; TCRdb holds only in-frame clones, not every one. Of about 680,000 clones in the sample, roughly 90% were seen once. Treatment in this sample: around 19 received Ad26.COV2.S at low or high dose, single or two shots; five or six received placebo; per-sample allocation not given. Repertoires come from day 63 after the first vaccine or placebo injection.

This sequence was found in a person between 18 and 60 years old who received the Ad26.COV2.S COVID-19 vaccine or a placebo. The starting material was peripheral blood, obtained in a trial of Ad26.COV2.S vaccine versus placebo. This sequence joins TRBV18 and TRBJ2-7, with 11 bases matching TRBD2. DNA of the CDR3: TGTGCCAGCTCACGCCCGGGACTAGCGGTCTACGAGCAGTACTTC. Its translation is CASSRPGLAVYEQYF.